These 24 T cell receptor beta chains came from one sample sequenced in a study of CXCR4 blockade with PD-1 therapy in pancreatic cancer. TCRdb keeps only in-frame clones here, not all; method: immunoSEQ multiplex PCR. Of 3,000 to 4,000 clones in the sample, approximately 50% were seen once. Sequences were obtained from tumor tissue. The receptors here all came from a human donor with pancreatic ductal adenocarcinoma.

This clone was detected only a few times. DNA for the CDR3: TGTGCCAGCAGCGGAGGGACTAGCGGGCTCACAGATACGCAGTATTTT. This translates into CASSGGTSGLTDTQYF. The rearrangement links TRBV9 to TRBJ2-3; 12 bases align to TRBD2. This CDR3 region has 16 residues. Trimming cost V 3 bases and J 2 bases; bases outside gene matches: 4. Germline assignment: CDR1 SGDLS and CDR2 YYNGEE.

The genes are TRBV19 and TRBJ2-1; the match to TRBD2 covers 10 bases. Germline V lookup: CDR1 LNHDA, CDR2 SQIVND (reference sequence). J lost 9 bases, V lost 4 bases, and 6 bases had no gene match. The CDR3 loop spans 14 amino acids. The CDR3 is CASSRLAGDGEQFF. The CDR3 region has the DNA TGTGCCAGTAGTAGGCTAGCGGGAGACGGTGAGCAGTTCTTC.

This clone was recorded a few times. The gene calls are TRBV9 and TRBJ2-1; a weak D match, TRBD2 (6 bases). The CDR3 runs to 13 residues. Germline assignment: CDR1 SGDLS and CDR2 YYNGEE. CDR3 DNA: TGTTCAAGCGGGCAGCTGGGGTACGGTGAGCAGTTCTTC. Protein sequence: CSSGQLGYGEQFF.

The rearrangement uses TRBV19 and TRBJ1-2, with D perhaps matching TRBD1 (6 bases). Germline V gives CDR1 LNHDA, CDR2 SQIVND (reference sequence). The CDR3 is made up of 14 amino acids. V lost 7 bases, J lost 3 bases, and 15 bases lay in between. This chain's CDR3 is CASIRTGQDYGYTF. The CDR3 DNA follows: TGTGCCAGTATCCGAACAGGGCAGGACTATGGCTACACCTTC. Together with reference TRBV19 and TRBJ1-2, the CDR3 gives the full variable domain: DGGITQSPKYLFRKEGQNVTLSCEQNLNHDAMYWYRQDPGQGLRLIYYSQIVNDFQKGDIAEGYSVSREKKESFPLTVTSAQKNPTAFYLCASIRTGQDYGYTFGSGTRLTVV.

This clone was observed a handful of times. The V call is TRBV6-8, the J call TRBJ1-1; D not certain. CDR1 and CDR2 (germline): MNHGY, SAAAGT. CDR3 length equals 13 residues. Between the trimmed V and J ends, which lost 4 bases and 1 base, there was a span of 7 bases. The DNA of the CDR3 is TGTGCCAGCAGTTTCCACCCGAACACTGAAGCTTTCTTT. The encoded protein is CASSFHPNTEAFF.

The chain links TRBV18 to TRBJ2-1; 9 bases match TRBD2. V lost 2 bases, J lost 7 bases, and 3 bases stayed unmatched. This CDR3 region has 14 residues. Germline V gene data show CDR1 as KGHSH and CDR2 as LQKENI. DNA for the CDR3: TGTGCCAGCTCACCAACGCGGGAGGGGAATGAGCAGTTCTTC. Amino acid sequence: CASSPTREGNEQFF.

The chain uses TRBV11-3 and TRBJ1-4; tentative D call: TRBD1 (6 bases). The germline CDR1 and CDR2 sequences are SGHNT and YENEEA. V was cut by 4 bases and J by 8 bases, with 14 bases left in between. This CDR3 is built from 14 residues. The CDR3 DNA reads TGTGCCAGCAGCTCTGACACAGGGAGAGAAAAACTGTTTTTT. Translation: CASSSDTGREKLFF.

This chain joins TRBV18 and TRBJ1-5; D gene ambiguous. Germline V gene lookup returns CDR1 KGHSH and CDR2 LQKENI. Trimming cost V 3 bases and J 1 base, with 7 bases left between them. There are 14 residues in the CDR3. In DNA form, the CDR3 reads TGTGCCAGCTCACCCTGGTACAGCAATCAGCCCCAGCATTTT. Its protein is CASSPWYSNQPQHF.

The chain couples TRBV19 to TRBJ2-1; 7 positions match TRBD2. The germline CDR1 and CDR2 sequences are LNHDA and SQIVND (reference sequence). Losses at the gene ends were 4 bases for V and 5 bases for J; bases not matched to a gene: 8. The CDR3 runs to 15 residues. CDR3 amino acids: CASSTRLAGNNEQFF. In DNA form, the CDR3 reads TGTGCCAGTAGTACCCGACTAGCCGGCAACAATGAGCAGTTCTTC.

This chain uses TRBV6-8 with TRBJ2-3; D call uncertain. The CDR3 consists of 16 residues. Germline V lookup: CDR1 MNHGY, CDR2 SAAAGT. Trimming pared 0 bases from V and 3 bases from J, leaving 13 bases between. CDR3 sequence: CASSYSFEEMTDTQYF. As DNA, the CDR3 is TGTGCCAGCAGTTACTCTTTCGAGGAAATGACAGATACGCAGTATTTT.

CDR3 protein: CAWRWGAGPRGEQFF. The CDR3, as DNA: TGTGCCTGGAGGTGGGGAGCGGGACCTCGGGGAGAGCAGTTCTTC. The gene calls are TRBV30 and TRBJ2-1; 7 positions match TRBD2. J gave up 10 bases and V 3 bases, and 15 bases lay outside the gene matches. The CDR3 sequence is 15 residues long. The germline CDR1 and CDR2 sequences are GTSNPN and SVGIG (reference sequence).

The count of this clone is one. The chain links TRBV30 to TRBJ2-1, with 10 bases that match TRBD1. Germline assignment: CDR1 GTSNPN and CDR2 SVGIG (reference sequence). This CDR3 is 12 amino acids long. V dropped 3 bases and J dropped 12; count of bases not matched to a gene: 5. CDR3 region: CAWRWGQGLQFF. The CDR3 DNA follows: TGTGCCTGGAGGTGGGGACAGGGGCTGCAGTTCTTC.

V is TRBV23-1 and J is TRBJ2-7, with D unresolved. TRBV23-1 is recorded as an ORF, its role being uncertain. The CDR3 has 13 residues. The V end was cut by 6 bases, the J end by 3 bases, with 12 bases between. CDR3 sequence reads: CASSFNSLYEQYF. CDR3 DNA: TGCGCCAGCAGCTTTAACAGTCTCTACGAGCAGTACTTC.

This chain joins TRBV18 and TRBJ1-3; D gene uncertain. V shed 2 bases and J shed 1 base, with 18 bases lying between them. CDR1 KGHSH and CDR2 LQKENI come from the germline V gene. The CDR3 contains 18 residues. CDR3 sequence: CASSPSGSQASSGNTIYF. DNA for the CDR3: TGTGCCAGCTCACCAAGTGGCAGTCAGGCCTCATCTGGAAACACCATATATTTT. Full variable domain (remainder filled in from reference TRBV18 and TRBJ1-3): NAGVMQNPRHLVRRRGQEARLRCSPMKGHSHVYWYRQLPEEGLKFMVYLQKENIIDESGMPKERFSAEFPKEGPSILRIQQVVRGDSAAYFCASSPSGSQASSGNTIYFGEGSWLTVV.

The chain employs TRBV29-1 and TRBJ1-2; 10 bases are a match to TRBD1. Germline V lookup: CDR1 SQVTM, CDR2 ANQGSEA. The ends lost 6 bases at V and 2 bases at J; junction bases unmatched: 6. This CDR3 contains 14 residues. The CDR3 spells CSVRQGADNYGYTF. CDR3 coding DNA: TGCAGCGTCAGACAGGGGGCGGACAACTATGGCTACACCTTC.

This sequence joins TRBV18 and TRBJ2-7; 10 bases are shared with TRBD1. After removal of 3 bases from V and 6 bases from J, the junction contained 2 bases not matched to a gene. CDR1 and CDR2 from the germline V gene are KGHSH and LQKENI. The CDR3 contains 13 residues. CDR3 nucleotide sequence: TGTGCCAGCTCACCCCGGGACAGGGGCGAGCAGTACTTC. Translation gives CASSPRDRGEQYF.

The chain uses TRBV18 and TRBJ2-1; possible D gene TRBD2, 6 bases. The CDR3 runs to 13 residues. V was cut by 0 bases and J by 7 bases, with 7 bases left in between. Germline CDR1 KGHSH, CDR2 LQKENI. The CDR3 coding sequence is TGTGCCAGCTCACCACCCCTAGCGAATGAGCAGTTCTTC. Translated: CASSPPLANEQFF. Based on the CDR3 plus reference TRBV18 and TRBJ2-1, the full variable domain is NAGVMQNPRHLVRRRGQEARLRCSPMKGHSHVYWYRQLPEEGLKFMVYLQKENIIDESGMPKERFSAEFPKEGPSILRIQQVVRGDSAAYFCASSPPLANEQFFGPGTRLTVL.

This clone was observed a handful of times. J is TRBJ1-1 and V is TRBV18; maybe TRBD1 (5 bases). Trimming pared 0 bases from V and 1 base from J, leaving 12 bases between. The CDR3 loop spans 16 amino acids. The germline CDR1 and CDR2 sequences are KGHSH and LQKENI. The CDR3 loop is CASSPPTNQGNTEAFF. The CDR3 DNA follows: TGTGCCAGCTCACCACCGACGAACCAGGGGAACACTGAAGCTTTCTTT.

V usage is TRBV18 and J usage is TRBJ2-3, with D possibly TRBD1 on 6 matching bases. V was clipped by 3 bases and J by 5 bases, with 18 bases between them. Germline V lookup: CDR1 KGHSH, CDR2 LQKENI. The CDR3 spans 16 residues. CDR3 in amino acids: CASSPVGSRGGDTQYF. Here the CDR3 DNA reads TGTGCCAGCTCACCGGTGGGGAGCAGGGGTGGAGATACGCAGTATTTT.

In its sample, this clone was seen many times. The chain combines TRBV11-3 with TRBJ2-1, with 9 bases fitting TRBD1. Per germline, CDR1 SGHNT and CDR2 YENEEA. The CDR3 extends over 15 amino acids. The trim removed 4 bases at V and 6 bases at J, leaving 7 bases unmatched. Here the CDR3 DNA reads TGTGCCAGCAGCTCCGGGACAGGGACGAGCAATGAGCAGTTCTTC. It translates to CASSSGTGTSNEQFF. Looking up the rest from reference TRBV11-3 and TRBJ2-1 gives the full variable domain: EAGVVQSPRYKIIEKKQPVAFWCNPISGHNTLYWYLQNLGQGPELLIRYENEEAVDDSQLPKDRFSAERLKGVDSTLKIQPAELGDSAVYLCASSSGTGTSNEQFFGPGTRLTVL.

The sample holds a few counts of this clone. The chain recombines TRBV6-8 with TRBJ1-2; D ambiguous. This CDR3 has 15 residues. The V gene lost 8 bases and the J gene lost 6 bases, with 22 bases spanning the gap. Germline values: CDR1 MNHGY, CDR2 SAAAGT. Here the CDR3 reads CASGETQRNLDGYTF. The CDR3 bases are TGTGCCAGCGGCGAGACTCAGAGAAACCTTGATGGCTACACCTTC.

In DNA, the CDR3 is TGTGCCTGGAGTCTAACCCTGGACACTGAAGCTTTCTTT. This sequence encodes CAWSLTLDTEAFF. The rearrangement joins TRBV30 to TRBJ1-1; D ambiguous. This CDR3 is built from 13 residues. V was cut by 2 bases and J by 3 bases, with 10 bases left in between. Germline V gives CDR1 GTSNPN, CDR2 SVGIG (reference sequence).

This clone has a handful of counts. The chain recombines TRBV6-8 with TRBJ2-7; 9 bases align to TRBD1. The CDR3 is 15 amino acids. Germline-derived CDR1 and CDR2 are MNHGY and SAAAGT. V lost 7 bases to trimming and J lost 2 bases; unmatched junction nucleotides: 9. For the CDR3, the DNA is TGTGCCAGCATCGAGACAGGGGGAAAGACCTACGAGCAGTACTTC. This translates into CASIETGGKTYEQYF.

This clone appeared a few times. This chain uses TRBV6-8 with TRBJ2-5; D is perhaps TRBD2 (6 bases). The germline V gene has CDR1 MNHGY and CDR2 SAAAGT. Trimming removed 6 bases at V and 5 bases at J, with 13 bases between. The CDR3 has 13 residues. CDR3 in DNA: TGTGCCAGCAGGATGGGGGGATGGGAGACCCAGTACTTC. Amino acids: CASRMGGWETQYF.